The 16 T cell receptor beta chains given below trace back to one sample, sequenced in a study of shared T cell receptors in the human thymus. The table came from immunoSEQ multiplex PCR; TCRdb's copy has only in-frame clones and leaves some out. The table has 500,000 to 850,000 clones, over 75% seen once. This same sample was also part of a study on human thymus T cells.

The sequenced sample was thymocytes. The receptors derive from a boy under two years old with a congenital heart defect.

This clone occurred a few times. The chain is built from TRBV4-3 and TRBJ1-2; D gene unclear. The CDR3 is made up of 14 amino acids. The V gene's germline CDR1 is LGHNA and CDR2 YSLEER. Trimming shortened V by 0 bases and J by 3 bases, and 8 bases separated the two germline ends. Written as DNA, the CDR3 is TGCGCCAGCAGCCAAGATGTCGGGGACTATGGCTACACCTTC. It codes for CASSQDVGDYGYTF.

This clone was recorded only once. The CDR3 spells CASRPQLVVSTDTQYF. CDR3 DNA sequence: TGTGCCAGCAGGCCCCAACTAGTAGTTAGCACAGATACGCAGTATTTT. The chain has TRBV28 and TRBJ2-3; a weak D match, TRBD2 (5 bases). The germline V gene has CDR1 MDHEN and CDR2 SYDVKM. The CDR3 has 16 amino acids. V was trimmed by 6 bases and J by 0 bases, leaving 16 bases between them.

J is TRBJ2-1 and V is TRBV4-3, with D possibly matching TRBD2 (5 bases). Germline CDR1 is LGHNA and CDR2 is YSLEER. The CDR3 sequence is 14 residues long. V was cut by 5 bases and J by 8 bases, with 16 bases left in between. The CDR3, as DNA: TGCGCCAGCAGCTTAACGTCGCTCGGGGATGAGCAGTTCTTC. Translation gives CASSLTSLGDEQFF.

V is TRBV11-2 and J is TRBJ1-6; weak D call: TRBD1 (5 bases). The CDR3 spans 16 residues. Per germline, CDR1 SGHAT and CDR2 FQNNGV. V dropped 2 bases and J dropped 6 bases, with 14 bases sitting between them. The chain's CDR3 is CASSLIKTGFNSPLHF. For the CDR3, the DNA is TGTGCCAGCAGCTTAATTAAAACAGGTTTTAATTCACCCCTCCACTTT.

The chain joins TRBV9 to TRBJ1-2; TRBD1 aligns across 7 bases. The CDR3 consists of 14 residues. Looked up from germline, CDR1 is SGDLS and CDR2 is YYNGEE. The trim removed 5 bases at V and 2 bases at J, leaving 6 bases unmatched. The CDR3 region is CASRDRQGNYGYTF. CDR3 coding DNA: TGTGCCAGCAGAGACAGACAGGGAAACTATGGCTACACCTTC.

The rearrangement uses TRBV11-2 and TRBJ1-1; D may be TRBD1 (6 bases). Germline CDR1 and CDR2: SGHAT and FQNNGV. The CDR3 spans 15 residues. Deletions cut 3 bases from V and 7 bases from J, with 18 bases between. CDR3 DNA sequence: TGTGCCAGCAGCTTTTCTCCGGAACAGGGCGGTGAAGCTTTCTTT. This gives the protein CASSFSPEQGGEAFF.

The CDR3 region is CASSPHDRGKGSNQPQHF. In DNA form, the CDR3 reads TGTGCCAGCTCACCTCACGACAGGGGGAAGGGTAGCAATCAGCCCCAGCATTTT. This chain joins TRBV18 and TRBJ1-5; TRBD1 matches 9 bases. V gave up 3 bases and J gave up 0 bases; unmatched junction bases: 9. The CDR3 consists of 18 residues. Germline assignment: CDR1 KGHSH and CDR2 LQKENI.

The rearrangement uses TRBV4-1 and TRBJ2-3; D perhaps matches TRBD2 (5 bases). This CDR3 has 14 amino acids. V lost 1 base and J 4 bases, leaving 9 bases between the germline ends. The germline CDR1 and CDR2 sequences are MGHRA and YSYEKL. Here the CDR3 reads CASSQGPRADTQYF. CDR3 coding DNA: TGCGCCAGCAGCCAAGGGCCGCGGGCAGATACGCAGTATTTT.

To note about this clone: The sample has other DNA sequences that encode this CDR3 too. V gene TRBV5-1 combines with J gene TRBJ2-7; 10 bases match TRBD2. The CDR3 loop spans 15 amino acids. The junction had 4 bases not matched to a gene; V was cut back by 0 bases and J by 4 bases. Germline V gene sequence: CDR1 SGHRS, CDR2 YFSETQ. The CDR3, as DNA: TGCGCCAGCAGCTTGGTAGCTAGCGGGAGTTACGAGCAGTACTTC. Its protein product is CASSLVASGSYEQYF.

V usage is TRBV9 and J usage is TRBJ1-5; 8 bases fit TRBD1. Germline CDR1 is SGDLS and CDR2 is YYNGEE. V lost 2 bases, J lost 4 bases, and 8 bases stayed unmatched. The length of the CDR3 is 16 residues. The CDR3 DNA sequence: TGTGCCAGCAGCGTCCCGTCTGACAGGGGTAATCAGCCCCAGCATTTT. Amino acids: CASSVPSDRGNQPQHF.

The chain employs TRBV11-3 and TRBJ2-7; D ambiguous. The CDR3 length is 12 residues. CDR1 SGHNT and CDR2 YENEEA come from the germline V gene. V lost 0 bases and J lost 6, with 6 bases in between. This CDR3 reads CASSLEASEQYF. CDR3 DNA: TGTGCCAGCAGCTTAGAGGCCTCCGAGCAGTACTTC.

The chain links TRBV5-6 to TRBJ1-3; 11 nucleotides match TRBD1. With 0 bases clipped from V and 3 bases from J, the junction kept 5 bases outside the gene matches. This CDR3 comprises 17 residues. Germline V gene sequence: CDR1 SGHDT, CDR2 YYEEEE. CDR3 amino acids: CASSLVPGQGGGNTIYF. DNA for the CDR3: TGTGCCAGCAGCTTGGTACCGGGACAGGGGGGTGGAAACACCATATATTTT.

This clone was detected a few times. The genes are TRBV18 and TRBJ2-7; a weak D match, TRBD2 (5 bases). Trimming removed 1 base at V and 2 bases at J, with 15 bases between. The CDR3 runs to 16 residues. The germline CDR1 and CDR2 sequences are KGHSH and LQKENI. CDR3 region: CASSPRSRRPPYEQYF. CDR3 coding DNA: TGTGCCAGCTCACCACGTTCGCGGAGGCCCCCCTACGAGCAGTACTTC.

The chain combines TRBV5-6 with TRBJ2-7, with D possibly TRBD2 on 6 matching bases. Germline values: CDR1 SGHDT, CDR2 YYEEEE. This CDR3 comprises 16 residues. The germline V and J ends were trimmed by 4 bases and 3 bases, with 20 bases remaining between them. CDR3 region: CASSPNRRAQFYEQYF. CDR3 bases: TGTGCCAGCAGCCCAAATAGGAGGGCCCAGTTCTACGAGCAGTACTTC.

CDR3 DNA: TGTGCCAGCAGCCCGACAGGGACTGGAAACACCATATATTTT. Amino acids: CASSPTGTGNTIYF. The J gene is TRBJ1-3, the V gene TRBV7-2, with TRBD1 matching over 7 bases. The CDR3 covers 14 residues. Trimming took 5 bases from V and 2 from J; bases not matched to a gene: 3. Germline CDR1 SGHTA, CDR2 FQGNSA. Together with reference TRBV7-2 and TRBJ1-3, the CDR3 gives the full variable domain: GAGVSQSPSNKVTEKGKDVELRCDPISGHTALYWYRQSLGQGLEFLIYFQGNSAPDKSGLPSDRFSAERTGGSVSTLTIQRTQQEDSAVYLCASSPTGTGNTIYFGEGSWLTVV.

The chain couples TRBV2 to TRBJ2-7, with a tentative D call TRBD1 (6 bases). With 3 bases removed from V and 5 bases from J, the gap between germline ends came to 14 bases. CDR1 SNHLY and CDR2 FYNNEI come from the germline V gene. The CDR3 spans 14 residues. CDR3 sequence: CASSESAGEHEQYF. CDR3 nucleotides: TGTGCCAGCAGTGAGTCCGCAGGGGAGCACGAGCAGTACTTC.